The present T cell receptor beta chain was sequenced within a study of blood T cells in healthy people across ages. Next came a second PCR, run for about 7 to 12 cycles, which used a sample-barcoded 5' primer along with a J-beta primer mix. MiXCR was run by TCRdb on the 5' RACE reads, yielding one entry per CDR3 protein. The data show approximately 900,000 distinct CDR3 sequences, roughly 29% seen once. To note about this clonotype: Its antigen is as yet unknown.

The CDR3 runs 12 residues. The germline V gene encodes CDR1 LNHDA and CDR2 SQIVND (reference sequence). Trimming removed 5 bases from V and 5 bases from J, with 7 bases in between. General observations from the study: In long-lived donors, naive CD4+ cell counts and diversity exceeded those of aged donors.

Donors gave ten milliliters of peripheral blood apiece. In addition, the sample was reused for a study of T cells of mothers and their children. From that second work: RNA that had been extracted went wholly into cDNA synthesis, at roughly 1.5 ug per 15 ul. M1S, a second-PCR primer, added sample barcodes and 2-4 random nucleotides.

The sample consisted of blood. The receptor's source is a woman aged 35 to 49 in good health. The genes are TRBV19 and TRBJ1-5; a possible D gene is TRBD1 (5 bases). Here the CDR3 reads CASSGGYQPQHF. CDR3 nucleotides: TGTGCCAGTAGTGGGGGATATCAGCCCCAGCATTTT. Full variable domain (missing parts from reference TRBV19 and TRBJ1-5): DGGITQSPKYLFRKEGQNVTLSCEQNLNHDAMYWYRQDPGQGLRLIYYSQIVNDFQKGDIAEGYSVSREKKESFPLTVTSAQKNPTAFYLCASSGGYQPQHFGDGTRLSIL.